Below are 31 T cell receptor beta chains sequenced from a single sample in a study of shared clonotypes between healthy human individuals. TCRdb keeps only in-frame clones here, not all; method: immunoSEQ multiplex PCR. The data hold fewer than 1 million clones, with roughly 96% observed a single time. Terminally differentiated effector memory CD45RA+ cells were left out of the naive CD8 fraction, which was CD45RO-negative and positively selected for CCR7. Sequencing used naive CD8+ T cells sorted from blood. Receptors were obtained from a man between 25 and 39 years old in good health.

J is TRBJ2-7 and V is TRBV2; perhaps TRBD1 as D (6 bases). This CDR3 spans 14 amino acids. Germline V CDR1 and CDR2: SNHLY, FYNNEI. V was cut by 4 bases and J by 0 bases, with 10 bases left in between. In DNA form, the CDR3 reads TGTGCCAGCAGTGTCGGACAGTCCTCCTACGAGCAGTACTTC. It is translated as CASSVGQSSYEQYF. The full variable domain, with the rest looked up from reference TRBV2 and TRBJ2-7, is EPEVTQTPSHQVTQMGQEVILRCVPISNHLYFYWYRQILGQKVEFLVSFYNNEISEKSEIFDDQFSVERPDGSNFTLKIRSTKLEDSAMYFCASSVGQSSYEQYFGPGTRLTVT.

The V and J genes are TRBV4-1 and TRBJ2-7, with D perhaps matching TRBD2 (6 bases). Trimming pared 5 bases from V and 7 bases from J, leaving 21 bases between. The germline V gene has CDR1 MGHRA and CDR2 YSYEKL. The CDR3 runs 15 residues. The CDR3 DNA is TGCGCCAGCAGCTCTCGACTAGGGTCCCTACTGGAGCAGTACTTC. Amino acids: CASSSRLGSLLEQYF.

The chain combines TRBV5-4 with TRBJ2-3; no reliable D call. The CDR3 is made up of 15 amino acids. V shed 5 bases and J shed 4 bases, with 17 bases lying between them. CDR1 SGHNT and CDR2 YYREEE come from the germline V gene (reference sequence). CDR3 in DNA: TGTGCCAGCAGTGTTTGGGGATGGATTCCAGATACGCAGTATTTT. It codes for CASSVWGWIPDTQYF.

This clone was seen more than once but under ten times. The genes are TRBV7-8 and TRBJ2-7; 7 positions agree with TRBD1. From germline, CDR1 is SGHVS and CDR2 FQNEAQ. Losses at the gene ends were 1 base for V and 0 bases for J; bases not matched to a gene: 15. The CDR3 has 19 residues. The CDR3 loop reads CASSLVTRNRGQFSYEQYF. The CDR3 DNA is TGTGCCAGCAGCTTAGTGACGCGAAACAGGGGACAATTCTCCTACGAGCAGTACTTC.

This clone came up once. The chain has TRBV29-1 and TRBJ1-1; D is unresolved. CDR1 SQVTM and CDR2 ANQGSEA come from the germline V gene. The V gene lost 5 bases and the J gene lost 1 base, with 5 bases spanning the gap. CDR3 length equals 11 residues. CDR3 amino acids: CSVHSNTEAFF. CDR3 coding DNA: TGCAGCGTTCATTCGAACACTGAAGCTTTCTTT.

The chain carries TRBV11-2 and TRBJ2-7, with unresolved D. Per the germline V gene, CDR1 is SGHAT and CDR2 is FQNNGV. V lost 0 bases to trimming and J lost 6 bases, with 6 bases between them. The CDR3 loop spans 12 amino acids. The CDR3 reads CASSLDYAEQYF. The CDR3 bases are TGTGCCAGCAGCTTAGATTATGCCGAGCAGTACTTC.

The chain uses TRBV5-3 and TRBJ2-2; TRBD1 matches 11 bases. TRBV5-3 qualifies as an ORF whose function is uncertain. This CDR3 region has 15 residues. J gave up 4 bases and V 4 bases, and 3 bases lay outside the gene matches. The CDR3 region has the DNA TGTGCCAGAAGCAAGGACAGGGGGCTCACCGGGGAGCTGTTTTTT. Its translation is CARSKDRGLTGELFF.

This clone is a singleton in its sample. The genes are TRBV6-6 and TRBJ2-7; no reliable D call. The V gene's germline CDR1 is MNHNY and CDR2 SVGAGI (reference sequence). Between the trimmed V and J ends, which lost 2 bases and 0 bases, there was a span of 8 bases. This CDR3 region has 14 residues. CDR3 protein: CASSYPSNSYEQYF. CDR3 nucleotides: TGTGCCAGCAGTTACCCTAGTAACTCCTACGAGCAGTACTTC.

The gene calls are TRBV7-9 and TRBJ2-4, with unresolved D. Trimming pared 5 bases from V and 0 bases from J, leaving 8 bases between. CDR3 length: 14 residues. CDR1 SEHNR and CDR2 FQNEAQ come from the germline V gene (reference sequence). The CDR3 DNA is TGTGCCAGCAGCGAAGCACTAGCCAAAAACATTCAGTACTTC. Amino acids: CASSEALAKNIQYF.

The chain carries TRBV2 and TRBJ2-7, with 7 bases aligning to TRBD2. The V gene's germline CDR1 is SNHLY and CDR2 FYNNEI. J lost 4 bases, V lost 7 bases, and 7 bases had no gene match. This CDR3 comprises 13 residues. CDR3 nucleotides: TGTGCCAGCACTAGCGGTCCTACATACGAGCAGTACTTC. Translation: CASTSGPTYEQYF.

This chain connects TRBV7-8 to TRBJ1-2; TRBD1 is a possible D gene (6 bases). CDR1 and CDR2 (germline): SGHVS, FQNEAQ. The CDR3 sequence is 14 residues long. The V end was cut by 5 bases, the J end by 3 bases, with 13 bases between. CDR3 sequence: CASSANQGYYGYTF. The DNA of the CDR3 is TGTGCCAGCAGCGCGAACCAGGGGTACTATGGCTACACCTTC.

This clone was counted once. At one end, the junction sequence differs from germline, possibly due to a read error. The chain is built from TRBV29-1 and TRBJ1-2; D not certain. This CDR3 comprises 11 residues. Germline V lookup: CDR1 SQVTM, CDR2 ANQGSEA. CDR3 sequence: CSVEDLKGSFF. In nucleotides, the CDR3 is TGCAGCGTTGAAGATCTTAAAGGGAGTTTCTTC.

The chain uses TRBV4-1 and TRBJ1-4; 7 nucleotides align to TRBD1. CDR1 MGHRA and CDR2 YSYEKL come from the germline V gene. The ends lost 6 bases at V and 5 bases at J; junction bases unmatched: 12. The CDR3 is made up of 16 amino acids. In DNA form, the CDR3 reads TGCGCCAGCAGGCTCCTGATCGGGACAGCAAATGAAAAACTGTTTTTT. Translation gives CASRLLIGTANEKLFF.

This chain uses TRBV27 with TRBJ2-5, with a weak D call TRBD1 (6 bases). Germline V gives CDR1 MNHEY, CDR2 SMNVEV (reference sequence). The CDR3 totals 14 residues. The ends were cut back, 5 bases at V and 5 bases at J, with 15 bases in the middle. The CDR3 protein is CASSPQGPGETQYF. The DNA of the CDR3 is TGTGCCAGCAGTCCCCAGGGGCCGGGGGAGACCCAGTACTTC.

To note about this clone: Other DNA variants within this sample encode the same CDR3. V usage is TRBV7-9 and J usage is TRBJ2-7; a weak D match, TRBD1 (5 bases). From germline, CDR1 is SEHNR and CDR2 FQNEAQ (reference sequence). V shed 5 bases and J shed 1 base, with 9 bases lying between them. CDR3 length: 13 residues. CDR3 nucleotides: TGTGCCAGCAGCCCCAGGGAATCCTACGAGCAGTACTTC. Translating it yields CASSPRESYEQYF.

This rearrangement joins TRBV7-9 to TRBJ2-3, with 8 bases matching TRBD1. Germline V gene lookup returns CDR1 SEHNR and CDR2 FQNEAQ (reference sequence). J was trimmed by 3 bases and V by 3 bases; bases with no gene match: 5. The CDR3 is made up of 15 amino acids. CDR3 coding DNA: TGTGCCAGCAGCTTCCGGGACAGGAAGACAGATACGCAGTATTTT. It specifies CASSFRDRKTDTQYF.

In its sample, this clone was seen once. CDR3 sequence (DNA): TGTGCCAGCATGAGGGGCACAGATACGCAGTATTTT. Translated, it gives CASMRGTDTQYF. The J gene is TRBJ2-3, the V gene TRBV28, with TRBD2 as a possible D gene (5 bases). V shed 7 bases and J shed 1 base, with 6 bases lying between them. The CDR3 has 12 residues. From germline, CDR1 is MDHEN and CDR2 SYDVKM.

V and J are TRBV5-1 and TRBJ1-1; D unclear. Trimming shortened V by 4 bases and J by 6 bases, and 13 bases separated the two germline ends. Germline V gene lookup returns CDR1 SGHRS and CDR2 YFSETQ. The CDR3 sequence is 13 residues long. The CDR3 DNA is TGCGCCAGCAGCCCGGGTATTAGCGCTGAAGCTTTCTTT. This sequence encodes CASSPGISAEAFF.

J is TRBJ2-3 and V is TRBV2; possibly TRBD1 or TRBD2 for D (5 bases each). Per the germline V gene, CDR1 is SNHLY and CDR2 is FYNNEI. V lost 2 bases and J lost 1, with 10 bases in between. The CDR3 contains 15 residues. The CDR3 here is CASSEWGYGTDTQYF. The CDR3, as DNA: TGTGCCAGCAGTGAATGGGGGTACGGCACAGATACGCAGTATTTT. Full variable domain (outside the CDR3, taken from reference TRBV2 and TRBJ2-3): EPEVTQTPSHQVTQMGQEVILRCVPISNHLYFYWYRQILGQKVEFLVSFYNNEISEKSEIFDDQFSVERPDGSNFTLKIRSTKLEDSAMYFCASSEWGYGTDTQYFGPGTRLTVL.

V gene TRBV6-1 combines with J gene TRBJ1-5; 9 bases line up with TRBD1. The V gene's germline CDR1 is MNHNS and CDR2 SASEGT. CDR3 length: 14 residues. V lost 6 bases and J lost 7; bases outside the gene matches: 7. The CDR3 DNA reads TGTGCCAGCAGCCCGAGACAGGGGGACCAGCCCCAGCATTTT. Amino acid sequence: CASSPRQGDQPQHF.

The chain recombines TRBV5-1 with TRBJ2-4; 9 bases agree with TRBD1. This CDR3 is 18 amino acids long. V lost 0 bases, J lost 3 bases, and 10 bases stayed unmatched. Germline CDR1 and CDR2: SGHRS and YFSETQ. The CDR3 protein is CASSLGWDRESGKNIQYF. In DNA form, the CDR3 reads TGCGCCAGCAGCTTGGGGTGGGACAGGGAGAGTGGCAAAAACATTCAGTACTTC.

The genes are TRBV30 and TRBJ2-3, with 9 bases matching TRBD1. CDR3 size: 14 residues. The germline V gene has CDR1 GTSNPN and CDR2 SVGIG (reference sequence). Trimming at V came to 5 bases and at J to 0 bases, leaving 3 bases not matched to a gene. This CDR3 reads CAWGTGTSTDTQYF. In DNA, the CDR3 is TGTGCCTGGGGGACAGGGACTAGCACAGATACGCAGTATTTT. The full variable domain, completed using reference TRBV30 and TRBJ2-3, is SQTIHQWPATLVQPVGSPLSLECTVEGTSNPNLYWYRQAAGRGLQLLFYSVGIGQISSEVPQNLSASRPQDRQFILSSKKLLLSDSGFYLCAWGTGTSTDTQYFGPGTRLTVL.

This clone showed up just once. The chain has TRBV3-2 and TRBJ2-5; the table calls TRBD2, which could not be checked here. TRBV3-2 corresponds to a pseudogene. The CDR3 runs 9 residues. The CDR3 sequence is CARSETQYF. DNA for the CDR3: TGTGCCAGGTCTGAGACCCAGTACTTC.

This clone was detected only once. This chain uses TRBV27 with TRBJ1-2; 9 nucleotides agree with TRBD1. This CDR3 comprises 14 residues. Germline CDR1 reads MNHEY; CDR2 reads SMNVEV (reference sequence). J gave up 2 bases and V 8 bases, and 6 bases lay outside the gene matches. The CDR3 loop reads CASWEGQGNYGYTF. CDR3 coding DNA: TGTGCCAGCTGGGAGGGACAGGGAAACTATGGCTACACCTTC.

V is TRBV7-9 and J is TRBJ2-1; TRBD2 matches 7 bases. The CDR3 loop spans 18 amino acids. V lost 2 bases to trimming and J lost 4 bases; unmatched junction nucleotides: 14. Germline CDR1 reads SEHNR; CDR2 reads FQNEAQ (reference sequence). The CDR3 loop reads CASSLSSRDYTSYNEQFF. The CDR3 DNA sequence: TGTGCCAGCAGCTTATCGAGCCGGGACTACACATCTTACAATGAGCAGTTCTTC.

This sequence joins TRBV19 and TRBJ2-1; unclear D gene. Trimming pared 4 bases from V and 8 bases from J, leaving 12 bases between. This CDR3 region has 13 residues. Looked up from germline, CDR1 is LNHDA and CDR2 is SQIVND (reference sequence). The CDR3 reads CASSTSDMDEQFF. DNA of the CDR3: TGTGCCAGTAGTACCTCTGATATGGATGAGCAGTTCTTC.

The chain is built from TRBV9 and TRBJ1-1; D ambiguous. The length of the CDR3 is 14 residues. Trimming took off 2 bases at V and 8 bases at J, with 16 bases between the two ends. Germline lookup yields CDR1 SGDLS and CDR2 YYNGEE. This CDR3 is CASSVSYWAGEAFF. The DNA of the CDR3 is TGTGCCAGCAGCGTCAGCTATTGGGCCGGCGAAGCTTTCTTT.

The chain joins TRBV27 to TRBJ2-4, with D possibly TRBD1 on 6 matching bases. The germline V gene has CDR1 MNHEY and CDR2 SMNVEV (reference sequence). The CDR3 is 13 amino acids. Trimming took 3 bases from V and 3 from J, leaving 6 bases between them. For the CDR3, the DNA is TGTGCCAGCAGTTTGGACAGCAAAAACATTCAGTACTTC. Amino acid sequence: CASSLDSKNIQYF.

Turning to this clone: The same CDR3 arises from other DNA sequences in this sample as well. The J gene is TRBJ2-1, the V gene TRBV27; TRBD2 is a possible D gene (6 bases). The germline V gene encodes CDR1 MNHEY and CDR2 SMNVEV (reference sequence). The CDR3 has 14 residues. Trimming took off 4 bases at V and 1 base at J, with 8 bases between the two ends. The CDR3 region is CASSSGGSYNEQFF. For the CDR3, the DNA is TGTGCCAGCAGTTCCGGGGGATCCTACAATGAGCAGTTCTTC.

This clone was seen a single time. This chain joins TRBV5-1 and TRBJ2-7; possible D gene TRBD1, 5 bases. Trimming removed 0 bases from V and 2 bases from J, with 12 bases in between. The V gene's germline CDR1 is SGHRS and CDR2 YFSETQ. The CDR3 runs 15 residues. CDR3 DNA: TGCGCCAGCAGCTTGGATTTCTACAGGACCTACGAGCAGTACTTC. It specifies CASSLDFYRTYEQYF.

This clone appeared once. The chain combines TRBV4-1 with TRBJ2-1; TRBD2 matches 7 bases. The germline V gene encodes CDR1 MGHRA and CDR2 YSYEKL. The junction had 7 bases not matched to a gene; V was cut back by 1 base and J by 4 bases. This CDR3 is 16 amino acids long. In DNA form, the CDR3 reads TGCGCCAGCAGCCAAGCTTTGTGGGAGGGGTACAATGAGCAGTTCTTC. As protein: CASSQALWEGYNEQFF.